A selection of T cell receptor beta chains follows, all from one sample in a study of blood T cells in healthy people across ages. TCRdb ran MiXCR on the 5' RACE reads and lists one entry per CDR3 protein. Among around 400,000 distinct CDR3 sequences listed, roughly half were seen once. Sequenced sample: blood. These receptors all stem from a man between 60 and 70 years old in good health. CDR3s include the opening cysteine and the closing phenylalanine or tryptophan. The D gene is left open where the match is weak. Only some rows state a clone size, as once, few, many or a class for expanded clones.

CDR3aa: CASSDSAGDPYNEQFF
CDR3nt: TGTGCCAGCAGTGACTCAGCGGGGGATCCCTACAATGAGCAGTTCTTC
j_gene: TRBJ2-1
v_gene: TRBV6-4
d_gene: TRBD2
abundance: .

CDR3aa: CASSQVAGANVLTF
CDR3nt: TGTGCCAGCAGCCAAGTTGCAGGGGCCAACGTCCTGACTTTC
j_gene: TRBJ2-6
v_gene: TRBV3-1
d_gene: .
abundance: .

CDR3aa: CASSLVGLGRSPLHF
CDR3nt: TGTGCCAGCAGCCTGGTTGGCCTTGGGAGGTCACCCCTCCACTTT
j_gene: TRBJ1-6
v_gene: TRBV6-5
d_gene: .
abundance: .

CDR3aa: CASSLLASGSSKNIQYF
CDR3nt: TGTGCCAGCAGCTTATTGGCTAGCGGGAGTTCCAAAAACATTCAGTACTTC
j_gene: TRBJ2-4
v_gene: TRBV7-2
d_gene: TRBD2
abundance: .

CDR3aa: CASSLEGAYGYTF
CDR3nt: TGTGCCAGCAGCTTAGAAGGGGCCTATGGCTACACCTTC
j_gene: TRBJ1-2
v_gene: TRBV11-1
d_gene: .
abundance: many

CDR3aa: CAIARRSDNEQFF
CDR3nt: TGTGCCATCGCTCGGAGAAGCGACAATGAGCAGTTCTTC
j_gene: TRBJ2-1
v_gene: TRBV6-6
d_gene: .
abundance: .

CDR3aa: CASSMVAATEAFF
CDR3nt: TGTGCCAGCAGTATGGTGGCAGCGACTGAAGCTTTCTTT
j_gene: TRBJ1-1
v_gene: TRBV6-1
d_gene: .
abundance: .

CDR3aa: CASRPGQGVFVGELFF
CDR3nt: TGCGCCAGCAGACCGGGACAGGGGGTGTTCGTCGGGGAGCTGTTTTTT
j_gene: TRBJ2-2
v_gene: TRBV5-1
d_gene: TRBD1
abundance: .

CDR3aa: CASSLDKGTEAFF
CDR3nt: TGTGCCAGCAGCTTAGACAAGGGCACTGAAGCTTTCTTT
j_gene: TRBJ1-1
v_gene: TRBV7-9
d_gene: .
abundance: .

CDR3aa: CASSIEQFF
CDR3nt: TGTGCCAGCAGTATTGAGCAGTTCTTC
j_gene: TRBJ2-1
v_gene: TRBV2
d_gene: .
abundance: few

CDR3aa: CASSAISGTGKRGDTQYF
CDR3nt: TGTGCCAGCAGCGCGATATCCGGGACAGGGAAGAGGGGCGATACGCAGTATTTT
j_gene: TRBJ2-3
v_gene: TRBV5-5
d_gene: TRBD1
abundance: few

CDR3aa: CASSLTAHGLGSLQFF
CDR3nt: TGTGCCAGCAGCTTAACCGCCCACGGGTTGGGATCGTTGCAGTTCTTC
j_gene: TRBJ2-1
v_gene: TRBV7-3
d_gene: .
abundance: few

CDR3aa: CASSADRGFDPENTEAFF
CDR3nt: TGTGCCAGCAGCGCTGACAGGGGGTTTGACCCAGAGAACACTGAAGCTTTCTTT
j_gene: TRBJ1-1
v_gene: TRBV11-2
d_gene: TRBD1
abundance: few

CDR3aa: CASSLGDLAKPSYEQYF
CDR3nt: TGTGCCAGCAGTTTAGGTGACCTAGCGAAACCCTCCTACGAGCAGTACTTC
j_gene: TRBJ2-7
v_gene: TRBV28
d_gene: .
abundance: .

CDR3aa: CASSQVRGGYTF
CDR3nt: TGTGCCAGCAGCCAAGTTAGGGGTGGCTACACCTTC
j_gene: TRBJ1-2
v_gene: TRBV3-1
d_gene: .
abundance: .

CDR3aa: CASSLGTTKNIQYF
CDR3nt: TGTGCCAGCAGCTTAGGGACTACCAAAAACATTCAGTACTTC
j_gene: TRBJ2-4
v_gene: TRBV7-9
d_gene: .
abundance: few

CDR3aa: CASSSGERYEQYF
CDR3nt: TGCGCCAGCAGCTCTGGAGAGCGTTACGAGCAGTACTTC
j_gene: TRBJ2-7
v_gene: TRBV5-1
d_gene: .
abundance: few

CDR3aa: CSARDRGPQETQYF
CDR3nt: TGCAGTGCTAGGGACAGGGGGCCCCAAGAGACCCAGTACTTC
j_gene: TRBJ2-5
v_gene: TRBV20-1
d_gene: TRBD1
abundance: few

CDR3aa: CASSVGPQAQHF
CDR3nt: TGTGCCAGCAGTGTCGGCCCCCAAGCCCAGCATTTT
j_gene: TRBJ1-5
v_gene: TRBV2
d_gene: .
abundance: few

CDR3aa: CASSLAVYGEAFF
CDR3nt: TGTGCCAGCAGCTTAGCAGTATATGGCGAAGCTTTCTTT
j_gene: TRBJ1-1
v_gene: TRBV7-9
d_gene: .
abundance: .

CDR3aa: CAISESNGGPLYEQYF
CDR3nt: TGTGCCATCAGTGAGTCTAATGGGGGGCCCCTCTACGAGCAGTACTTC
j_gene: TRBJ2-7
v_gene: TRBV10-3
d_gene: .
abundance: few

CDR3aa: CASSMRGGRGTDTQYF
CDR3nt: TGTGCCAGCAGTATGCGAGGCGGGAGGGGTACAGATACGCAGTATTTT
j_gene: TRBJ2-3
v_gene: TRBV27
d_gene: TRBD2
abundance: .

CDR3aa: CASSNQMNTEAFF
CDR3nt: TGCGCCAGCAGCAACCAGATGAACACTGAAGCTTTCTTT
j_gene: TRBJ1-1
v_gene: TRBV4-1
d_gene: .
abundance: .

CDR3aa: CASSSGLAARLEQYF
CDR3nt: TGTGCCAGCAGCTCCGGACTAGCGGCCCGCCTGGAGCAGTACTTC
j_gene: TRBJ2-7
v_gene: TRBV7-2
d_gene: TRBD2
abundance: few

CDR3aa: CASSLALGQAEKLFF
CDR3nt: TGTGCCAGCAGCTTAGCCCTGGGACAGGCTGAAAAACTGTTTTTT
j_gene: TRBJ1-4
v_gene: TRBV7-2
d_gene: TRBD1
abundance: .

CDR3aa: CASSQDRQLGYEQYF
CDR3nt: TGCGCCAGCAGCCAAGATCGCCAACTGGGTTACGAGCAGTACTTC
j_gene: TRBJ2-7
v_gene: TRBV4-1
d_gene: .
abundance: once

CDR3aa: CASSEEGGARNQPQHF
CDR3nt: TGTGCCAGCAGTGAAGAGGGGGGGGCGCGGAATCAGCCCCAGCATTTT
j_gene: TRBJ1-5
v_gene: TRBV6-1
d_gene: .
abundance: .

CDR3aa: CSARGSYNERVSNEQFF
CDR3nt: TGCAGTGCTAGAGGGTCCTACAATGAGCGGGTTAGCAATGAGCAGTTCTTC
j_gene: TRBJ2-1
v_gene: TRBV20-1
d_gene: .
abundance: .

CDR3aa: CASSLKRGASNFF
CDR3nt: TGTGCCAGCAGCTTGAAAAGGGGCGCGAGCAATTTCTTT
j_gene: TRBJ1-1
v_gene: TRBV7-9
d_gene: .
abundance: .

CDR3aa: CASSQGGGRVSYEQYF
CDR3nt: TGTGCCAGCAGCCAAGGAGGCGGGAGGGTATCCTACGAGCAGTACTTC
j_gene: TRBJ2-7
v_gene: TRBV4-2
d_gene: TRBD2
abundance: few

CDR3aa: CASSLWADYEQYF
CDR3nt: TGCGCCAGCAGCTTGTGGGCAGACTACGAGCAGTACTTC
j_gene: TRBJ2-7
v_gene: TRBV5-1
d_gene: .
abundance: few

CDR3aa: CASSYRRQGAGNEQFF
CDR3nt: TGTGCCAGCAGTTACCGGAGACAGGGGGCGGGGAATGAGCAGTTCTTC
j_gene: TRBJ2-1
v_gene: TRBV6-6
d_gene: TRBD1
abundance: .

CDR3aa: CASSSLGTHTDTQYF
CDR3nt: TGTGCCAGCAGTTCGCTGGGGACACACACAGATACGCAGTATTTT
j_gene: TRBJ2-3
v_gene: TRBV6-5
d_gene: .
abundance: .

CDR3aa: CASSLLSGTPNYGYTF
CDR3nt: TGTGCCAGCAGCTTACTCTCCGGGACACCTAACTATGGCTACACCTTC
j_gene: TRBJ1-2
v_gene: TRBV7-2
d_gene: .
abundance: .

CDR3aa: CASRGTSGSSYGQYF
CDR3nt: TGTGCCAGCAGGGGGACTAGCGGGAGTTCCTACGGGCAGTACTTC
j_gene: TRBJ2-7
v_gene: TRBV27
d_gene: TRBD2
abundance: .

CDR3aa: CASSEVRLIGEQYF
CDR3nt: TGTGCCAGCAGTGAAGTACGTCTAATCGGCGAGCAGTACTTC
j_gene: TRBJ2-7
v_gene: TRBV2
d_gene: .
abundance: .

CDR3aa: CSASAVTGDYGYTF
CDR3nt: TGCAGTGCTAGCGCAGTCACAGGGGATTATGGCTACACCTTC
j_gene: TRBJ1-2
v_gene: TRBV20-1
d_gene: TRBD1
abundance: many

CDR3aa: CAISRTDETQYF
CDR3nt: TGTGCCATCAGTCGGACAGACGAGACCCAGTACTTC
j_gene: TRBJ2-5
v_gene: TRBV10-3
d_gene: .
abundance: few

CDR3aa: CASSPTDSLRNGQYF
CDR3nt: TGTGCCAGCTCACCAACGGACAGCCTCCGAAACGGGCAGTACTTC
j_gene: TRBJ2-7
v_gene: TRBV18
d_gene: .
abundance: .

CDR3aa: CASSPGEQGREKLFF
CDR3nt: TGTGCCAGCAGCCCGGGGGAACAGGGTCGTGAAAAACTGTTTTTT
j_gene: TRBJ1-4
v_gene: TRBV4-2
d_gene: .
abundance: .

CDR3aa: CASSSIQGRTDTQYF
CDR3nt: TGTGCCAGCAGTTCAATACAGGGAAGGACAGATACGCAGTATTTT
j_gene: TRBJ2-3
v_gene: TRBV27
d_gene: .
abundance: many

CDR3aa: CASSEALSSRGTDTQYF
CDR3nt: TGTGCCAGCAGTGAAGCGTTATCCTCGAGGGGCACAGATACGCAGTATTTT
j_gene: TRBJ2-3
v_gene: TRBV2
d_gene: .
abundance: .

CDR3aa: CASSPRGSTGSQETQYF
CDR3nt: TGTGCCAGCAGTCCTCGTGGGTCAACTGGAAGCCAAGAGACCCAGTACTTC
j_gene: TRBJ2-5
v_gene: TRBV27
d_gene: .
abundance: .

CDR3aa: CASSLARGDIQYF
CDR3nt: TGTGCCAGCAGTTTAGCCCGGGGGGACATTCAGTACTTC
j_gene: TRBJ2-4
v_gene: TRBV12-3/TRBV12-4
d_gene: TRBD2
abundance: .

CDR3aa: CASSQDQQGLNYGYTF
CDR3nt: TGTGCCAGCAGCCAAGATCAGCAGGGTTTGAACTATGGCTACACCTTC
j_gene: TRBJ1-2
v_gene: TRBV4-2
d_gene: .
abundance: .